The 29 T cell receptor beta chains given below trace back to one sample, sequenced in a study of spatial heterogeneity in lung cancer. A single record per CDR3 protein comes from TCRdb applying MiXCR to the 5' RACE reads. The sample records around 12,000 distinct CDR3 sequences, over 15% being singletons. Time point indicated: sample taken at primary tumor resection. Without sorting, whole RNA was sequenced from tumor, nontumor lung or frozen PBMC. The sample consisted of PBMCs, taken at surgery. These receptors all stem from a male donor with early-stage non-small cell lung cancer.

This clonotype was counted only a few times. J is TRBJ1-5 and V is TRBV28; D not resolved. CDR3 size: 11 residues. Germline CDR1 MDHEN, CDR2 SYDVKM. V was shortened by 5 bases and J by 9 bases, with 8 bases between the two germline ends. The CDR3 DNA is TGTGCCAGCAGTCTATTTGGGCCCCAGCATTTT. It yields the protein CASSLFGPQHF. Combining the CDR3 with reference TRBV28 and TRBJ1-5 gives the whole variable domain DVKVTQSSRYLVKRTGEKVFLECVQDMDHENMFWYRQDPGLGLRLIYFSYDVKMKEKGDIPEGYSVSREKKERFSLILESASTNQTSMYLCASSLFGPQHFGDGTRLSIL.

V usage is TRBV4-1 and J usage is TRBJ2-7; 7 bases map to TRBD2. This CDR3 has 16 amino acids. V was clipped by 5 bases and J by 3 bases; unmatched bases: 13. Germline assignment: CDR1 MGHRA and CDR2 YSYEKL. The DNA for the CDR3 is TGCGCCAGCAGCTACACTAGCGTCCAAAGAGTCTACGAGCAGTACTTC. As protein: CASSYTSVQRVYEQYF.

This sequence joins TRBV6-5 and TRBJ1-3, with unresolved D. V dropped 6 bases and J dropped 0 bases, with 15 bases sitting between them. Germline V gene data show CDR1 as MNHEY and CDR2 as SVGAGI. CDR3 length equals 16 residues. The CDR3 nucleotides are TGTGCCAGCAGCTCGACCTGGGAGCGCTCTGGAAACACCATATATTTT. Translation: CASSSTWERSGNTIYF.

The chain links TRBV6-6 to TRBJ1-5; a weak D match, TRBD1 (5 bases). The CDR3 covers 15 residues. V was clipped by 7 bases and J by 5 bases, with 18 bases between them. Germline V gene lookup returns CDR1 MNHNY and CDR2 SVGAGI (reference sequence). In DNA form, the CDR3 reads TGTGCCAGCATCGCTGGTAACAGGCCCCATCAGCCCCAGCATTTT. Translating it yields CASIAGNRPHQPQHF.

This clonotype was observed a few times. The chain couples TRBV20-1 to TRBJ1-2, with 7 nucleotides matching TRBD1. Germline V CDR1 and CDR2: DFQATT, SNEGSKA (reference sequence). V lost 3 bases to trimming and J lost 3 bases; unmatched junction nucleotides: 10. The CDR3 contains 15 residues. The CDR3 nucleotides are TGCAGTGCTAGGGCCGACAGGGACGGCGACTATGGCTACACCTTC. Its translation is CSARADRDGDYGYTF.

This clonotype was seen repeatedly, ten times or more. This chain links TRBV10-1 with TRBJ1-4; a weak D match, TRBD1 (5 bases). Per the germline V gene, CDR1 is WNHNN and CDR2 is SYGVQD (reference sequence). V lost 10 bases to trimming and J lost 7 bases, with 16 bases between them. The CDR3 spans 13 residues. The CDR3 nucleotides read TGCGCCACCCCCGCAGGGCGGATTGAAAAACTGTTTTTT. This gives the protein CATPAGRIEKLFF.

This clonotype was recorded at least ten times. The V and J genes are TRBV29-1 and TRBJ2-7; D tentatively fits TRBD1 or TRBD2 (6 bases each). Trimming stripped 1 base from V and 1 base from J, with 17 bases between. The CDR3 loop spans 16 amino acids. Germline V gives CDR1 SQVTM, CDR2 ANQGSEA. CDR3 nucleotide sequence: TGCAGCGTTGAAGCGGTCACGGGGGCCGCTTCCTACGAGCAGTACTTC. Residues: CSVEAVTGAASYEQYF.

This clonotype was picked up a small number of times. The chain combines TRBV18 with TRBJ2-3, with D hard to call. Germline assignment: CDR1 KGHSH and CDR2 LQKENI. CDR3 size: 13 residues. The V and J ends lost 6 bases and 0 bases respectively, with 7 bases between them. The CDR3 DNA reads as TGTGCCAGCTCCCAAGTTAGCACAGATACGCAGTATTTT. This encodes CASSQVSTDTQYF.

Only a few counts were recorded for this clonotype. The chain combines TRBV7-9 with TRBJ2-1, with 9 nucleotides matching TRBD2. CDR1 is SEHNR, CDR2 FQNEAQ, per germline (reference sequence). V shed 4 bases, J shed 0 bases, and the junction held 1 base outside the gene matches. CDR3 size: 15 residues. The DNA for the CDR3 is TGTGCCAGCAGCTCTAGCGGGACCTCCTACAATGAGCAGTTCTTC. Amino acids: CASSSSGTSYNEQFF.

In its sample, this clonotype was seen many times. The rearrangement joins TRBV7-2 to TRBJ1-5; D remains unclear. The CDR3 has 13 amino acids. The germline CDR1 and CDR2 sequences are SGHTA and FQGNSA. Trimming removed 1 base from V and 7 bases from J, with 8 bases in between. The CDR3 nucleotides read TGTGCCAGCAGCTTAGGGCAGAGACAGCCCCAGCATTTT. Its protein is CASSLGQRQPQHF.

The chain carries TRBV28 and TRBJ2-7; D is undetermined. Germline CDR1 is MDHEN and CDR2 is SYDVKM. The CDR3 is made up of 12 amino acids. The ends were cut back, 2 bases at V and 4 bases at J, with 6 bases in the middle. The CDR3 region has the DNA TGTGCCAGCAGTTTAGGGAAGTACGAGCAGTACTTC. Encoded protein: CASSLGKYEQYF.

The table lists this clonotype with a few counts. The rearrangement uses TRBV7-9 and TRBJ2-1; D is ambiguous. V was clipped by 10 bases and J by 6 bases, with 13 bases between them. The germline V gene encodes CDR1 SEHNR and CDR2 FQNEAQ (reference sequence). CDR3 length equals 12 residues. The CDR3 sequence: CATQGVSNEQFF. For the CDR3, the DNA is TGTGCCACCCAAGGAGTAAGCAATGAGCAGTTCTTC.

This clonotype appeared many times. This chain links TRBV7-9 with TRBJ2-2, with 7 positions matching TRBD2. CDR1 is SEHNR and CDR2 is FQNEAQ in the germline V gene (reference sequence). The ends lost 4 bases at V and 2 bases at J; junction bases unmatched: 10. The CDR3 totals 17 residues. The CDR3 DNA sequence: TGTGCCAGCAGCTCCCCACGAAGCGGGATCAACACCGGGGAGCTGTTTTTT. Protein product: CASSSPRSGINTGELFF.

This clonotype has a handful of counts. The genes are TRBV4-1 and TRBJ2-6; 14 positions agree with TRBD2. The J segment lost 0 bases and the V segment lost 1 base, leaving 8 bases of the junction unmatched. Germline loops: CDR1 MGHRA, CDR2 YSYEKL. This CDR3 spans 21 amino acids. The CDR3: CASSQALPGTSGSSGANVLTF. CDR3 nucleotide sequence: TGCGCCAGCAGCCAAGCCCTGCCCGGGACTAGCGGGAGCTCTGGGGCCAACGTCCTGACTTTC.

The sample holds a few counts of this clonotype. One end of the junction is discordant with germline, which a read error may explain. The V and J genes are TRBV19 and TRBJ2-3, with D unclear. This CDR3 is 13 amino acids long. The germline V gene encodes CDR1 LNHDA and CDR2 SQIVND (reference sequence). The CDR3 coding sequence is TGTGCCAGTAGCATAGGGTTGGCAGATACGCAGTATTTT. It codes for CASSIGLADTQYF.

This clonotype has a count of ten or more. The rearrangement uses TRBV9 and TRBJ1-5; D possibly corresponds to TRBD1 (5 bases). Germline V lookup: CDR1 SGDLS, CDR2 YYNGEE. The CDR3 loop spans 13 amino acids. V gave up 2 bases and J gave up 8 bases, with 11 bases separating them. The CDR3 protein is CASSVEGREPQHF. The CDR3 nucleotides are TGTGCCAGCAGCGTGGAGGGGAGAGAGCCCCAGCATTTT.

The chain employs TRBV11-3 and TRBJ2-5; no reliable D call. Looked up from germline, CDR1 is SGHNT and CDR2 is YENEEA. The CDR3 is 14 amino acids. The germline V and J ends were trimmed by 1 base and 2 bases, with 8 bases remaining between them. CDR3 DNA: TGTGCCAGCAGCTTAGGAAGAATTCAAGAGACCCAGTACTTC. Translating gives CASSLGRIQETQYF.

This clonotype has at least ten counts. The J gene is TRBJ2-3, the V gene TRBV18; 14 bases align to TRBD2. CDR3 length: 18 residues. Germline CDR1 is KGHSH and CDR2 is LQKENI. V dropped 1 base and J dropped 1; count of bases not matched to a gene: 4. CDR3 in amino acids: CASSPLPGLAGGTDTQYF. The CDR3 DNA follows: TGTGCCAGCTCACCACTCCCGGGACTAGCGGGAGGCACAGATACGCAGTATTTT.

The chain links TRBV7-8 to TRBJ2-1; 9 positions match TRBD2. V lost 1 base, J lost 7 bases, and 8 bases stayed unmatched. This CDR3 region has 16 residues. Germline CDR1 and CDR2: SGHVS and FQNEAQ. The DNA of the CDR3 is TGTGCCAGCAGCTTAGGGGCGGCGGGAGGGACAAATGAGCAGTTCTTC. Protein: CASSLGAAGGTNEQFF.

V usage is TRBV30 and J usage is TRBJ1-1, with 7 bases matching TRBD1. The CDR3 runs 13 residues. Germline V gene sequence: CDR1 GTSNPN, CDR2 SVGIG (reference sequence). Trimming took 5 bases from V and 0 from J; bases not matched to a gene: 3. Here the CDR3 DNA reads TGTGCCTGGTCGACAGGGATGAACACTGAAGCTTTCTTT. This translates into CAWSTGMNTEAFF. The variable domain in full, with the rest retrieved from reference TRBV30 and TRBJ1-1, is SQTIHQWPATLVQPVGSPLSLECTVEGTSNPNLYWYRQAAGRGLQLLFYSVGIGQISSEVPQNLSASRPQDRQFILSSKKLLLSDSGFYLCAWSTGMNTEAFFGQGTRLTVV.

This clonotype rates as medium-sized (0.01 to 0.1%). V gene TRBV29-1 combines with J gene TRBJ2-7; TRBD2 matches at 12 bases. CDR3 length: 14 amino acids. Germline CDR1 SQVTM, CDR2 ANQGSEA. V trimming: 6 bases; J trimming: 3 bases; junction bases outside the gene matches: 6. CDR3 in DNA: TGCAGCGTAGACGGACTAGCGGGACGCTACGAGCAGTACTTC. Encoded protein: CSVDGLAGRYEQYF.

This clonotype came up once. A much bigger clone sits one base away, suggesting this may be a read error. V is TRBV5-1 and J is TRBJ2-5; no reliable D call. The germline V gene encodes CDR1 SGHRS and CDR2 YFSETQ. The CDR3 is 15 amino acids. The CDR3 region has the DNA TGCGCCTGCAGCTTGGTGGCGTCGCCCGAAGAGACCCAGTACTTC. Protein product: CACSLVASPEETQYF.

The rearrangement joins TRBV6-5 to TRBJ2-2; 10 nucleotides match TRBD1. The CDR3 extends over 17 amino acids. Trimming took 4 bases from V and 7 from J; bases not matched to a gene: 12. Germline V gives CDR1 MNHEY, CDR2 SVGAGI. DNA of the CDR3: TGTGCCAGCAGTTTCGCCGGGACAGGGGCTACGGGCGGGGAGCTGTTTTTT. This translates into CASSFAGTGATGGELFF.

This rearrangement joins TRBV19 to TRBJ2-1; D may be TRBD2 (5 bases). The V end lost 3 bases, the J end lost 8 bases, and 17 bases lay between the germline ends. The CDR3 extends over 15 amino acids. The germline gives CDR1 LNHDA, CDR2 SQIVND (reference sequence). DNA of the CDR3: TGTGCCAGTAGTATTGTGGCTAGCTTTGACGATGAGCAGTTCTTC. Amino acid sequence: CASSIVASFDDEQFF.

This clonotype was seen many times. This chain links TRBV4-1 with TRBJ2-1; unclear D gene. Germline CDR1 MGHRA, CDR2 YSYEKL. V gave up 1 base and J gave up 0 bases, with 16 bases separating them. The CDR3 spans 18 residues. CDR3 in DNA: TGCGCCAGCAGCCAAGGCCTCATTAGGAAGAGCTCCTACAATGAGCAGTTCTTC. Translating gives CASSQGLIRKSSYNEQFF.

The chain combines TRBV20-1 with TRBJ2-1; D remains unclear. Germline V gene lookup returns CDR1 DFQATT and CDR2 SNEGSKA (reference sequence). The germline V and J ends were trimmed by 3 bases and 0 bases, with 12 bases remaining between them. CDR3 size: 15 residues. Written as DNA, the CDR3 is TGCAGTGCTAGGGGCGCTAAGAGCTCCTACAATGAGCAGTTCTTC. Residues: CSARGAKSSYNEQFF.

This rearrangement joins TRBV27 to TRBJ1-4; D might be TRBD1 (5 bases). This CDR3 comprises 16 residues. Germline assignment: CDR1 MNHEY and CDR2 SMNVEV (reference sequence). Trimming pared 4 bases from V and 10 bases from J, leaving 22 bases between. CDR3 sequence (DNA): TGTGCCAGCAGTTCATATCCCGGGACTGTGGGTAGAAAACTGTTTTTT. As protein: CASSSYPGTVGRKLFF.

This sequence joins TRBV6-5 and TRBJ1-1; no clear D. Germline values: CDR1 MNHEY, CDR2 SVGAGI. Trimming pared 0 bases from V and 5 bases from J, leaving 7 bases between. The CDR3 length is 13 residues. CDR3 loop: CASSYSKYTEAFF. For the CDR3, the DNA is TGTGCCAGCAGTTACTCGAAGTATACTGAAGCTTTCTTT.

This clonotype was detected many times. This chain uses TRBV5-8 with TRBJ2-1; TRBD2 matches at 7 bases. This CDR3 is 17 amino acids long. Per the germline V gene, CDR1 is SGHTS and CDR2 is YDEGEE. Germline trimming cut 2 bases from V and 8 bases from J; bases unmatched to any gene: 16. This CDR3 reads CASSLGSVGGRIDEQFF. CDR3 sequence (DNA): TGTGCCAGCAGCTTAGGGAGTGTGGGCGGGAGAATCGATGAGCAGTTCTTC.